This T cell receptor (beta chain) was observed in a study of neurological immune-mediated disorders. This clonotype was detected ten times or more. TCRdb re-analysed the 5' RACE reads in MiXCR, keeping a single row per CDR3 protein. The table shows some 89,000 distinct CDR3 sequences, with around 4.7% occurring only once. Time point specified: longitudinal time-point 3. This CDR3 has 12 residues. Germline V gives CDR1 SGHRS, CDR2 YFSETQ. Deletions cut 0 bases from V and 7 bases from J, with 6 bases between. The gene calls are TRBV5-1 and TRBJ2-3, with D uncertain. The clonotype comes from a woman aged 55-70 years with multiple sclerosis. The material sequenced was PBMCs. The CDR3 spells CASSLESHTQYF. CDR3 coding DNA: TGCGCCAGCAGCTTGGAGTCTCATACGCAGTATTTT.